The 6 T cell receptor beta chains listed next were all sequenced from one sample in a study of T-cell reconstitution after alpha-beta-depleted transplantation in children (dated by TCRdb to the mid-2010s). The library was built by means of PCR. Sequencing was performed on an Illumina HiSeq 2500. TCR library preparation used molecular barcoding, with unique molecular identifiers applied to normalize quantification of the TCRbeta repertoire. The raw public reads went through TCRdb reprocessing: fastp at Q25, MiXCR clone calling, in-frame beta chains kept. Each record represents a unique CDR3 protein, reported with the most common genes and DNA among its rows. This sample has 250,000 to 300,000 distinct CDR3 sequences in its table, and approximately 10% of those were observed once. The ten largest clones take up 23% of the sample. The meaning of the sample's treatment or condition label: allogeneic hematopoietic cell transplantation with graft depleted of TCRalphabeta T cells and CD19 B cells.

This specimen was peripheral blood, taken 180 days after TCRalphabeta/CD19-depleted stem cell transplant. The origin of the receptors is a male patient aged 2 to 10 who had a stem cell transplant for chronic granulomatous disease, so the T cells may come from the graft donor.

V and J are TRBV4-1 and TRBJ2-5, with TRBD1 matching 9 bases. The germline V gene has CDR1 MGHRA and CDR2 YSYEKL. This CDR3 comprises 15 residues. V gave up 1 base and J gave up 4 bases; unmatched junction bases: 4. The CDR3 loop reads CASSQGGTGIETQYF. The CDR3 region has the DNA TGCGCCAGCAGCCAAGGAGGGACAGGGATAGAGACCCAGTACTTC.

In its sample, this clonotype was seen many times. The V call is TRBV7-8, the J call TRBJ2-2, with D possibly called TRBD1 or TRBD2 (5 bases each). The CDR3 has 18 residues. Trimming pared 1 base from V and 0 bases from J, leaving 15 bases between. CDR1 SGHVS and CDR2 FQNEAQ come from the germline V gene. The DNA for the CDR3 is TGTGCCAGCAGCTTAGTGCTCCCGGGACCTACGAACACCGGGGAGCTGTTTTTT. Residues: CASSLVLPGPTNTGELFF.

This clonotype was seen many times. This chain joins TRBV4-3 and TRBJ1-1; D gene unclear. In germline, CDR1 is LGHNA, CDR2 YSLEER. V was pared by 1 base and J by 0 bases, with 6 bases between. The CDR3 runs to 14 residues. CDR3 region: CASSQGRVNTEAFF. The CDR3 DNA reads TGCGCCAGCAGCCAAGGACGAGTGAACACTGAAGCTTTCTTT.

This clonotype was seen repeatedly, ten times or more. The chain uses TRBV7-2 and TRBJ1-2, with a weak D call TRBD1 (6 bases). Germline assignment: CDR1 SGHTA and CDR2 FQGNSA. CDR3 length equals 15 residues. V was clipped by 5 bases and J by 4 bases, with 17 bases between them. As DNA, the CDR3 is TGTGCCAGCAGCGCGCAGCCTACCAGGGGCTATGGCTACACCTTC. This encodes CASSAQPTRGYGYTF.

This clonotype was seen at least ten times. The chain carries TRBV19 and TRBJ2-1; 8 nucleotides match TRBD2. J gave up 10 bases and V 6 bases, and 14 bases lay outside the gene matches. This CDR3 has 15 amino acids. The germline V gene encodes CDR1 LNHDA and CDR2 SQIVND (reference sequence). Here the CDR3 DNA reads TGTGCCAGTAGGCATGTGAGGAGCGGGAGCGACGAGCAGTTCTTC. This sequence encodes CASRHVRSGSDEQFF.

The table lists this clonotype with many counts. The V call is TRBV12-3 or TRBV12-4, the J call TRBJ2-7, with D possibly matching TRBD2 (5 bases). This CDR3 contains 14 residues. The V and J ends lost 4 bases and 7 bases respectively, with 17 bases between them. CDR3 sequence reads: CASSSREDLREQYF. In nucleotides, the CDR3 is TGTGCCAGCAGTTCCCGGGAAGACCTACGAGAGCAGTACTTC.